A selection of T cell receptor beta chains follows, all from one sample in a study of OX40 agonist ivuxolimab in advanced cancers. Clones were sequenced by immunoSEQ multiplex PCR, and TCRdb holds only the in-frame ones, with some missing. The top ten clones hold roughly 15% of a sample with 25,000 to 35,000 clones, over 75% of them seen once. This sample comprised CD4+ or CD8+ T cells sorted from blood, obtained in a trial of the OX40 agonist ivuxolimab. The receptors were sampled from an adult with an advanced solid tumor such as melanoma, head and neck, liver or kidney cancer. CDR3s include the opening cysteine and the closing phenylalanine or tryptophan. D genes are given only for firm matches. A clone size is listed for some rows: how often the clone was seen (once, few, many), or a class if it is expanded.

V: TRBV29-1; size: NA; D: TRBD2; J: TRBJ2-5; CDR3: CSVNGLAGETQYF; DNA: TGCAGCGTTAACGGACTAGCGGGAGAGACCCAGTACTTC
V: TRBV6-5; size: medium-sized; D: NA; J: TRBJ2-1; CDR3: CASSQWNHNYNEQFF; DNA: TGTGCCAGCAGTCAGTGGAACCATAACTACAATGAGCAGTTCTTC
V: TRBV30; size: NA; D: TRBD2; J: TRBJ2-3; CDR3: CAWNAGGPDTQYF; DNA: TGTGCCTGGAACGCGGGAGGGCCAGATACGCAGTATTTT
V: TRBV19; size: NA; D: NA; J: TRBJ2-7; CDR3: CASSISPTVYEQYF; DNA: TGTGCCAGTAGTATATCCCCGACAGTCTACGAGCAGTACTTC
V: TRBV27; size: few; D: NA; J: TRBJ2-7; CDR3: CASFTAYEQYF; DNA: TGTGCCAGCTTTACCGCTTACGAGCAGTACTTC
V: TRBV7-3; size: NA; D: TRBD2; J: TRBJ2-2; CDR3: CASSLGGLDTGELFF; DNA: TGTGCCAGCAGCTTGGGAGGGCTGGACACCGGGGAGCTGTTTTTT
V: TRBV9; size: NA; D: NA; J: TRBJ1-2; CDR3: CASSPTGTYYGYTF; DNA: TGTGCCAGCAGCCCGACGGGGACCTACTATGGCTACACCTTC
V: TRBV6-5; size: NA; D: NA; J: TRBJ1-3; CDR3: CASSYPLCRRNTIYF; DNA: TGTGCCAGCAGTTACCCCCTTTGCCGCCGAAACACCATATATTTT
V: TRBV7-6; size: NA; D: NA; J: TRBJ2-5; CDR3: CASSLVISRQETQYF; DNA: TGTGCCAGCAGCTTAGTGATAAGTCGGCAAGAGACCCAGTACTTC
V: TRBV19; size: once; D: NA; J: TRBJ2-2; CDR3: CASSIVIFVDTGELFF; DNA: TGTGCCAGTAGTATAGTAATCTTTGTAGACACCGGGGAGCTGTTTTTT
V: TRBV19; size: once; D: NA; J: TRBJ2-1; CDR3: CASRIGGNNEQFF; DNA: TGTGCCAGTAGGATAGGCGGTAACAATGAGCAGTTCTTC
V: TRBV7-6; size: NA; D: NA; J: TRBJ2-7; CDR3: CASSLGRGSGTYEQYF; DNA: TGTGCCAGCAGCTTGGGCCGAGGGAGTGGGACCTACGAGCAGTACTTC
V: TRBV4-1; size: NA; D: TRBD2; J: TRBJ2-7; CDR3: CASSQELAGGPSAYEQYF; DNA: TGCGCCAGCAGCCAAGAACTAGCGGGAGGACCGAGTGCCTACGAGCAGTACTTC
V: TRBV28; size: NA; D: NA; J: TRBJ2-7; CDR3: CASSFSAEQYF; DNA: TGTGCCAGCAGTTTTAGTGCCGAGCAGTACTTC
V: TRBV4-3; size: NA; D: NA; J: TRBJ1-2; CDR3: CASSQDWVLRGYTF; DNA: TGCGCCAGCAGCCAAGACTGGGTATTGAGGGGCTACACCTTC
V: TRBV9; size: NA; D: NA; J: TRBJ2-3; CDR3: CASSVFSGEGRDTQYF; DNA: TGTGCCAGCAGCGTCTTTAGCGGCGAAGGCAGAGATACGCAGTATTTT
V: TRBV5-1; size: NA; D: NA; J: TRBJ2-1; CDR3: CASSTSDSPEQFF; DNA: TGCGCCAGCAGCACTTCGGACAGTCCTGAGCAGTTCTTC
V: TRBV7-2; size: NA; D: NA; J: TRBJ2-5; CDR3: CASSFGGGPQETQYF; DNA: TGTGCCAGCAGCTTCGGGGGAGGTCCTCAAGAGACCCAGTACTTC
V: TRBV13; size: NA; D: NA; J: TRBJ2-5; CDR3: CASSLWNQETQYF; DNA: TGTGCCAGCAGCTTATGGAACCAAGAGACCCAGTACTTC
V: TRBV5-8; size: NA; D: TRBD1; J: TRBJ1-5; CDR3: CASSNTGGWEPQHF; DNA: TGTGCCAGCAGCAATACAGGGGGGTGGGAGCCCCAGCATTTT
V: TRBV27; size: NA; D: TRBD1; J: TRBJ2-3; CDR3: CASRGTASNTDTQYF; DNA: TGTGCCAGCAGGGGGACAGCCTCTAACACAGATACGCAGTATTTT
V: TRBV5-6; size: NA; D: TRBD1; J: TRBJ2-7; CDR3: CASSDDRDRRTYEQYF; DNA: TGTGCCAGCAGTGATGACCGGGACAGGCGAACCTACGAGCAGTACTTC
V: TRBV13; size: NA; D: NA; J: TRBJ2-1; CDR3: CASSRDKGEQFF; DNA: TGTGCCAGCAGCAGAGATAAGGGTGAGCAGTTCTTC
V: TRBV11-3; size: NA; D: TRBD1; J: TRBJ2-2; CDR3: CASTGDRGGTGELFF; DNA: TGTGCCAGCACCGGGGACAGGGGAGGGACCGGGGAGCTGTTTTTT
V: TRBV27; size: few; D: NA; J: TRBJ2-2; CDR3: CASSLMRTGELFF; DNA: TGTGCCAGCAGTTTAATGCGGACCGGGGAGCTGTTTTTT
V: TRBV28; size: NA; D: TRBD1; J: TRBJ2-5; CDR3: CASSKDRGLDETQYF; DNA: TGTGCCAGCAGTAAAGACAGGGGGCTGGATGAGACCCAGTACTTC
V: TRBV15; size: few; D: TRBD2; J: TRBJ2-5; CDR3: CATSTEGLAGRTQYF; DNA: TGTGCCACCAGCACGGAGGGACTAGCGGGACGGACCCAGTACTTC
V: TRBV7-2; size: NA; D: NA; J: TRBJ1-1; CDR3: CASSLVDRMNTEAFF; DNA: TGTGCCAGCAGCTTAGTGGACAGAATGAACACTGAAGCTTTCTTT
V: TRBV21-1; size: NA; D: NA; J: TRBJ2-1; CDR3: CASSKSRRDRGGVSYNEQFF; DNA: TGTGCCAGCAGCAAAAGTCGTAGGGACAGGGGGGGAGTGAGTTACAATGAGCAGTTCTTC
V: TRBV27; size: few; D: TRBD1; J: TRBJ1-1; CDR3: CASSPGQSNTEAFF; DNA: TGTGCCAGCAGCCCGGGACAGTCGAACACTGAAGCTTTCTTT
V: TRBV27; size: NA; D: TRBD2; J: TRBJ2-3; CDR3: CASRAGGLAGTDTQYF; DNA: TGTGCCAGCAGGGCGGGCGGGCTAGCGGGAACAGATACGCAGTATTTT
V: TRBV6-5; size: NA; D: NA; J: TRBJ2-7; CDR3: CASSPQGALDEQYF; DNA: TGTGCCAGCAGTCCACAGGGAGCACTCGACGAGCAGTACTTC
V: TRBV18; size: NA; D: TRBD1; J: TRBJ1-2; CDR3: CASSTGGLYGYTF; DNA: TGTGCCAGCTCAACAGGGGGTCTGTATGGCTACACCTTC
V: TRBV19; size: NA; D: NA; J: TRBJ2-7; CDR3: CASSITGPSYEQYF; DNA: TGTGCCAGTAGTATTACAGGGCCGTCCTACGAGCAGTACTTC
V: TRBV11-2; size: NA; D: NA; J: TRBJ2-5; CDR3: CASQGQSSGTPQETQYF; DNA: TGTGCCAGCCAGGGGCAGAGTAGCGGAACACCACAAGAGACCCAGTACTTC
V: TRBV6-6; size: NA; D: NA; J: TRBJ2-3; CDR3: CASSYGWTLTDTQYF; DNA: TGTGCCAGCAGTTACGGGTGGACTTTGACGGATACGCAGTATTTT
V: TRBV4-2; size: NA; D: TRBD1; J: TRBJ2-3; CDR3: CASSQDLDRERADTQYF; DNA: TGTGCCAGCAGCCAAGATTTGGACAGGGAGAGAGCGGATACGCAGTATTTT
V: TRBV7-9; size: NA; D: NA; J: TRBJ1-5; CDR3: CASSPGTSTVPQHF; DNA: TGTGCCAGCAGCCCCGGGACCTCGACAGTGCCCCAGCATTTT
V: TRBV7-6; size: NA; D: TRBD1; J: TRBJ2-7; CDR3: CASSLTPGQVSYEQYF; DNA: TGTGCCAGCAGCTTAACTCCCGGACAGGTCTCCTACGAGCAGTACTTC
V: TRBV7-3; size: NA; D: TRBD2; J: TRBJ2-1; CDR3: CASSVSGSLSNEQFF; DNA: TGTGCCAGCAGCGTTAGCGGGAGCTTAAGTAATGAGCAGTTCTTC
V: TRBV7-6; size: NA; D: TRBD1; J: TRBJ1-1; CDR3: CASSSGTGGSLTEAFF; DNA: TGTGCCAGCAGCTCCGGCACAGGGGGGTCTCTCACTGAAGCTTTCTTT
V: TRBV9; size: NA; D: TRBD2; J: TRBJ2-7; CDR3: CASSPLAGSYEQYF; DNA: TGTGCCAGCAGCCCACTAGCGGGATCCTACGAGCAGTACTTC
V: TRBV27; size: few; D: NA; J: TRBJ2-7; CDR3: CASSPTGGDTAYEQYF; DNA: TGTGCCAGCAGTCCAACCGGCGGGGACACAGCCTACGAGCAGTACTTC
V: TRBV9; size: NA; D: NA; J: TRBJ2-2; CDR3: CASSAYRARAGTGELFF; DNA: TGTGCCAGCAGCGCGTACCGGGCCAGGGCGGGGACCGGGGAGCTGTTTTTT
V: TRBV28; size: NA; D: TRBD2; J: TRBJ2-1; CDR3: CASSPRAGGLRDEQFF; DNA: TGTGCCAGCAGCCCTAGGGCGGGAGGGCTCCGGGATGAGCAGTTCTTC
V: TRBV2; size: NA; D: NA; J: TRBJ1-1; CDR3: CASSAGYMNTEAFF; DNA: TGTGCCAGCAGTGCAGGGTACATGAACACTGAAGCTTTCTTT
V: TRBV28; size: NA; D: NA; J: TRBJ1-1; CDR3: CALGGAQGTEAFF; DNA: TGTGCTCTGGGGGGGGCCCAGGGGACTGAAGCTTTCTTT
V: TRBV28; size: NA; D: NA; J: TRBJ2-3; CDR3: CASSLYSEDTQYF; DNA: TGTGCCAGCAGTTTATATTCGGAGGATACGCAGTATTTT
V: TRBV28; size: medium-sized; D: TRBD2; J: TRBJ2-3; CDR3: CASSHGAGEADTQYF; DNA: TGTGCCAGCAGCCATGGGGCGGGAGAGGCAGATACGCAGTATTTT
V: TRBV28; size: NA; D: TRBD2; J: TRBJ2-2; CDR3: CASSSSSGSWTGELFF; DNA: TGTGCCAGCAGTTCTTCTAGCGGGAGTTGGACCGGGGAGCTGTTTTTT
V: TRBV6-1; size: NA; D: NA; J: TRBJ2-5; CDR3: CASSEARVSNF; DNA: TGTGCCAGCAGTGAAGCTAGGGTATCCAACTTC
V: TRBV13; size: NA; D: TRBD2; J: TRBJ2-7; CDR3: CASSPGLAGGEAYEQYF; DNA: TGTGCCAGCAGCCCGGGACTAGCGGGAGGAGAAGCTTACGAGCAGTACTTC